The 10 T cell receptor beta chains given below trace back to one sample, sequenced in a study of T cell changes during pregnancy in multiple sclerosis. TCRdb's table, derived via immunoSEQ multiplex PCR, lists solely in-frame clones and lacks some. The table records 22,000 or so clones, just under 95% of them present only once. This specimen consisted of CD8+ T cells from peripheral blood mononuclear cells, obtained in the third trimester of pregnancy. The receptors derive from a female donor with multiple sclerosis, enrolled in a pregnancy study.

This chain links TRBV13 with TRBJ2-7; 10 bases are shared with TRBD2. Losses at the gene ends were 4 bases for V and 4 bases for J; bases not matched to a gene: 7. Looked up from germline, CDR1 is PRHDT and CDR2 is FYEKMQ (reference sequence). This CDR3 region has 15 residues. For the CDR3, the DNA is TGTGCCAGCAGCTCAGCGGGAGGGCCAAATTACGAGCAGTACTTC. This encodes CASSSAGGPNYEQYF. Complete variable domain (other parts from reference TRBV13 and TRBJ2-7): AAGVIQSPRHLIKEKRETATLKCYPIPRHDTVYWYQQGPGQDPQFLISFYEKMQSDKGSIPDRFSAQQFSDYHSELNMSSLELGDSALYFCASSSAGGPNYEQYFGPGTRLTVT.

Here the CDR3 DNA reads TGTGCCAGCATGTCCGGACTACCGACCTCCTACGAGCAGTACTTC. Protein sequence: CASMSGLPTSYEQYF. The chain recombines TRBV6-6 with TRBJ2-7, with D possibly matching TRBD2 (6 bases). Germline V gives CDR1 MNHNY, CDR2 SVGAGI (reference sequence). The CDR3 has 15 residues. The V and J ends lost 7 bases and 0 bases respectively, with 16 bases between them.

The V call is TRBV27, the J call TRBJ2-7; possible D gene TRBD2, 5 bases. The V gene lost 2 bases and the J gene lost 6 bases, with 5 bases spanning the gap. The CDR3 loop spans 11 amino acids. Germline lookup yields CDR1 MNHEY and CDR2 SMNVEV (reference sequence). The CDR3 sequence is CASSLRGEQYF. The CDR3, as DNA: TGTGCCAGCAGTTTACGGGGCGAGCAGTACTTC.

CDR3 bases: TGCGCCAGCGGGGGGGGGAGCTCCTACAATGAGCAGTTCTTC. It translates to CASGGGSSYNEQFF. V is TRBV10-2 and J is TRBJ2-1; 7 bases fit TRBD2. The V and J ends lost 8 bases and 0 bases, in that order; junction bases with no gene match: 4. The CDR3 covers 14 residues. Per the germline V gene, CDR1 is WSHSY and CDR2 is SAAADI.

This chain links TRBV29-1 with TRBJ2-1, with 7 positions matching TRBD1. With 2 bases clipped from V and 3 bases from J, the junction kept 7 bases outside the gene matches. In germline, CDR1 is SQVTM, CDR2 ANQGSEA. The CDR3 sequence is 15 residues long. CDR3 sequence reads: CSVELEGAYYNEQFF. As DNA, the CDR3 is TGCAGCGTTGAATTAGAGGGGGCCTACTACAATGAGCAGTTCTTC.

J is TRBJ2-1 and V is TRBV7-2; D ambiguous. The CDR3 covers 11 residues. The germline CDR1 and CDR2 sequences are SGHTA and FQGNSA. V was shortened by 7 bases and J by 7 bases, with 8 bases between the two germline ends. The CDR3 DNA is TGTGCCAGCACCTACAGTAATGAGCAGTTCTTC. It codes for CASTYSNEQFF.

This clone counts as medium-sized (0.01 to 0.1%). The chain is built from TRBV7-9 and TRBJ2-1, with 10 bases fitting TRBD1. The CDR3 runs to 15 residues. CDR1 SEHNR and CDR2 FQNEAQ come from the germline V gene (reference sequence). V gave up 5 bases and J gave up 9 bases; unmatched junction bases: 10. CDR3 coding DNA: TGTGCCAGCAGCAGCCGGGACAGGGGTTCGGTTGAGCAGTTCTTC. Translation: CASSSRDRGSVEQFF.

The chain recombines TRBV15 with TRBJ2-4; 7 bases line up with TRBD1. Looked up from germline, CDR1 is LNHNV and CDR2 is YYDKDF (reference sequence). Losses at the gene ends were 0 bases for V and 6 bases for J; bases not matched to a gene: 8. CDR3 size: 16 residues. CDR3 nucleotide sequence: TGTGCCACCAGCAGAGAACAGGGAGACAGGGTAAACATTCAGTACTTC. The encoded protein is CATSREQGDRVNIQYF.

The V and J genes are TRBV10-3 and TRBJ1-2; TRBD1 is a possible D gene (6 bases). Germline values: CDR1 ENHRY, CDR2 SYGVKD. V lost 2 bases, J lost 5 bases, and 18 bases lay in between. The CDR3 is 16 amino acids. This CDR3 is CAISELPRGGKYGYTF. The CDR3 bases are TGTGCCATCAGTGAGCTTCCTAGGGGGGGAAAGTATGGCTACACCTTC.

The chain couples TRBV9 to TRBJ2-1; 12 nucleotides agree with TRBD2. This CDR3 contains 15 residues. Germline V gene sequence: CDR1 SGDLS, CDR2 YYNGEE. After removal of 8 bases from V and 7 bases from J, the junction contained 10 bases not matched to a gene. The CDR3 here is CASNLAGGPRNEQFF. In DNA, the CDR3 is TGTGCCAGTAACCTAGCGGGAGGGCCCAGGAATGAGCAGTTCTTC.